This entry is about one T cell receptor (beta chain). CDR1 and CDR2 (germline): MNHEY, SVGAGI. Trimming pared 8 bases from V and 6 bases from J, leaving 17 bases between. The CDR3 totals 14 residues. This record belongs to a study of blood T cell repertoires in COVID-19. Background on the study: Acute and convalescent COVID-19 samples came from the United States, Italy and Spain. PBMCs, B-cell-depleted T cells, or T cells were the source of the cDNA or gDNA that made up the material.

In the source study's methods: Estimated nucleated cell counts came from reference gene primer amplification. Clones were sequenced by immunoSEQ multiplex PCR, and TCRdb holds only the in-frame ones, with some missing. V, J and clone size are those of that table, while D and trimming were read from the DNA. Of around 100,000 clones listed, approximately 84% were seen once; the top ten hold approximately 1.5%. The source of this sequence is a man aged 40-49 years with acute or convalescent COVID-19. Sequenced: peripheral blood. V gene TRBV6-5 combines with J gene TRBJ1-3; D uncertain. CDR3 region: CASGEGSPINTIYF. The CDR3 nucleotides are TGTGCCAGCGGGGAGGGAAGTCCTATAAACACCATATATTTT.